This note documents a single T cell receptor beta chain sequence. It was during active infection that Seattle patients were enrolled and then longitudinally followed. This record belongs to a study of blood T cell repertoires in COVID-19. On the study more broadly: The analysed material was cDNA or gDNA that came from T cells, B-cell-depleted T cells, or PBMCs.

Methods used by the authors: Estimation of nucleated cell counts relied on the amplification of reference gene primers. This table comes from immunoSEQ multiplex PCR, and its TCRdb copy is limited to in-frame clones, with some not included. V, J and clone size were drawn from that table, and D and trimming were deduced from the DNA. Among around 440,000 clones, about 91% were seen once, and the ten largest hold around 13%. The ends were cut back, 6 bases at V and 8 bases at J, with 14 bases in the middle. Germline V gene data show CDR1 as WSHSY and CDR2 as SAAADI. The CDR3 totals 13 residues. Input material: peripheral blood. The clonotype comes from a woman aged 50 to 60 with COVID-19, enrolled during active disease. This chain links TRBV10-2 with TRBJ1-5; D gene unclear. CDR3 region: CASSAPDGEPQHF. CDR3 in DNA: TGCGCCAGCAGCGCGCCCGACGGGGAGCCCCAGCATTTT.